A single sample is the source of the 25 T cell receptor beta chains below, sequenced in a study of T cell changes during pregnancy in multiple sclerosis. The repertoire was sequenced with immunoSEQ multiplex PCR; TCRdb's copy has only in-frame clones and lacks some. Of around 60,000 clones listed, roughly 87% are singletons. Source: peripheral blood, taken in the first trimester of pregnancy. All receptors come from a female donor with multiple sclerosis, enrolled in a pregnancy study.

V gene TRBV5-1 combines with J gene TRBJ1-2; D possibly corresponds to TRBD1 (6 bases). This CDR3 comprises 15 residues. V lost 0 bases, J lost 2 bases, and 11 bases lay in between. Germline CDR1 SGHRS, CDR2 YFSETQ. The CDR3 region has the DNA TGCGCCAGCAGCTTGGAAGGGGGAAGGAACTATGGCTACACCTTC. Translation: CASSLEGGRNYGYTF. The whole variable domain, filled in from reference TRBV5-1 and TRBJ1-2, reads KAGVTQTPRYLIKTRGQQVTLSCSPISGHRSVSWYQQTPGQGLQFLFEYFSETQRNKGNFPGRFSGRQFSNSRSEMNVSTLELGDSALYLCASSLEGGRNYGYTFGSGTRLTVV.

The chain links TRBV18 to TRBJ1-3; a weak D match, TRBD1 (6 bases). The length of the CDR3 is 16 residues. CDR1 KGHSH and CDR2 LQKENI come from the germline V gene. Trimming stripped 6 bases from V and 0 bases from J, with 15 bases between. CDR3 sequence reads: CASSPVTGDSGNTIYF. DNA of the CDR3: TGTGCCAGCTCCCCAGTGACAGGAGACTCTGGAAACACCATATATTTT. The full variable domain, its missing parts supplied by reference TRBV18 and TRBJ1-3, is NAGVMQNPRHLVRRRGQEARLRCSPMKGHSHVYWYRQLPEEGLKFMVYLQKENIIDESGMPKERFSAEFPKEGPSILRIQQVVRGDSAAYFCASSPVTGDSGNTIYFGEGSWLTVV.

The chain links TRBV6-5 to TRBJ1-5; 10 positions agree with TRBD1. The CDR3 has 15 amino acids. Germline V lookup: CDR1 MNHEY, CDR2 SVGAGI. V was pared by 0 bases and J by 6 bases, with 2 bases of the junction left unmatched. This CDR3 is CASSYSGTGAQPQHF. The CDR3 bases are TGTGCCAGCAGTTACTCCGGGACAGGGGCTCAGCCCCAGCATTTT.

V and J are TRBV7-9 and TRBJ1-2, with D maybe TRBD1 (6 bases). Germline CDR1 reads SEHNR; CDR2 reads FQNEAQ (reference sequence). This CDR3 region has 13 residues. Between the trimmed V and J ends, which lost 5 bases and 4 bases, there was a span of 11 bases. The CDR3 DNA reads TGTGCCAGCAGCGCACAGGGAGTCTATGGCTACACCTTC. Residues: CASSAQGVYGYTF.

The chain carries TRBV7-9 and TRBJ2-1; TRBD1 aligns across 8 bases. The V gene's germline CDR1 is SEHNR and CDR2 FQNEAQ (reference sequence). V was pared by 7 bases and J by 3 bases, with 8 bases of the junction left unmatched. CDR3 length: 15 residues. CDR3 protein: CASIQGADFYNEQFF. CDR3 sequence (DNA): TGTGCCAGCATTCAGGGGGCAGATTTCTACAATGAGCAGTTCTTC.

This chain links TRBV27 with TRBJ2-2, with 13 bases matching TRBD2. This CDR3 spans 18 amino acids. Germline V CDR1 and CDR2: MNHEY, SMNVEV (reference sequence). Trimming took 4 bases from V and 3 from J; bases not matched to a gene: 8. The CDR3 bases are TGTGCCAGCAGTTCCCGGACTAGCGGGAGTAAGGACACCGGGGAGCTGTTTTTT. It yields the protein CASSSRTSGSKDTGELFF.

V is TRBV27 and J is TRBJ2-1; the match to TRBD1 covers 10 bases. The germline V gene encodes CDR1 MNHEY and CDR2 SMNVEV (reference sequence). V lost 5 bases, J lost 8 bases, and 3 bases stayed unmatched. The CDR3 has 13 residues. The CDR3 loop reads CASSPDRGDEQFF. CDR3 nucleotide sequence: TGTGCCAGCAGTCCGGACAGGGGGGATGAGCAGTTCTTC.

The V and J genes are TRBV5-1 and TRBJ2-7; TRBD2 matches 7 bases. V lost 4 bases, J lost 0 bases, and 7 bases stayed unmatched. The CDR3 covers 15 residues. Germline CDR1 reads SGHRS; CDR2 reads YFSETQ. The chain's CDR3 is CASSPLAGDSYEQYF. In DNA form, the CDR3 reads TGCGCCAGCAGCCCCCTGGCGGGGGACTCCTACGAGCAGTACTTC. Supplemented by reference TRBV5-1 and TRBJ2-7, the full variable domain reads KAGVTQTPRYLIKTRGQQVTLSCSPISGHRSVSWYQQTPGQGLQFLFEYFSETQRNKGNFPGRFSGRQFSNSRSEMNVSTLELGDSALYLCASSPLAGDSYEQYFGPGTRLTVT.

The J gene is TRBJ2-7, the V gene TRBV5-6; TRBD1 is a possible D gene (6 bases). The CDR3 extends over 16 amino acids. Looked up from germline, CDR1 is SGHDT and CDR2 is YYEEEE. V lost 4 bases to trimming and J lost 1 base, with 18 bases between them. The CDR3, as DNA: TGTGCCAGCAGCAACCCGGGGCAGGGGTCTTCCTACGAGCAGTACTTC. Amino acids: CASSNPGQGSSYEQYF.

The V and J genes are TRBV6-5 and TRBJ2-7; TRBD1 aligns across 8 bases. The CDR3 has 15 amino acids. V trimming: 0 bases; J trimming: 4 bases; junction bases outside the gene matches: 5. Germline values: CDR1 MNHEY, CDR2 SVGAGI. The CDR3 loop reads CASSYSAQGGYEQYF. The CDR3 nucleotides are TGTGCCAGCAGTTACTCAGCACAGGGGGGATACGAGCAGTACTTC.

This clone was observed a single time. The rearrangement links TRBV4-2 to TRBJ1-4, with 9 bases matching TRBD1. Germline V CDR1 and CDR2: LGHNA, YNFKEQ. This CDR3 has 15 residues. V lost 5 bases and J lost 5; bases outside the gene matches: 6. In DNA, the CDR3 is TGTGCCAGCAGCAAGGACAGGGGAGGAAATGAAAAACTGTTTTTT. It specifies CASSKDRGGNEKLFF.

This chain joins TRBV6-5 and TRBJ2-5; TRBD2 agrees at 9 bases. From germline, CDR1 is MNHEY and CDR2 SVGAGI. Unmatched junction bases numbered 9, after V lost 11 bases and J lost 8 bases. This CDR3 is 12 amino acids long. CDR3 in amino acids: CAAGGDLGTQYF. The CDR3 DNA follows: TGTGCCGCGGGGGGGGACCTAGGAACCCAGTACTTC.

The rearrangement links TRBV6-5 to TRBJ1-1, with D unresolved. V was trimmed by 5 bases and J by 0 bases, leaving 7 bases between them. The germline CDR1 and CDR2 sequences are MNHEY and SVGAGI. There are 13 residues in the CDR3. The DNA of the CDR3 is TGTGCCAGCAGTCAGAACATGAACACTGAAGCTTTCTTT. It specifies CASSQNMNTEAFF.

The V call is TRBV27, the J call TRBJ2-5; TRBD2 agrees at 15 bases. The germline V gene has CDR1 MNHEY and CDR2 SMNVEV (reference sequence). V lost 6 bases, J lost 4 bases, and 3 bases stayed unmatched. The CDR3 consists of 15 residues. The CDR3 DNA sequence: TGTGCCAGCAGGACGGGACTAGCGGGAGGAGAGACCCAGTACTTC. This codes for CASRTGLAGGETQYF.

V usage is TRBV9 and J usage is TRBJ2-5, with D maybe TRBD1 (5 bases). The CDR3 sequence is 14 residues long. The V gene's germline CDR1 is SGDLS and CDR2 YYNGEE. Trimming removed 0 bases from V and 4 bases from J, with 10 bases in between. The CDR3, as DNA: TGTGCCAGCAGCGTAGGGCCAGGGCTAGAGACCCAGTACTTC. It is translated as CASSVGPGLETQYF.

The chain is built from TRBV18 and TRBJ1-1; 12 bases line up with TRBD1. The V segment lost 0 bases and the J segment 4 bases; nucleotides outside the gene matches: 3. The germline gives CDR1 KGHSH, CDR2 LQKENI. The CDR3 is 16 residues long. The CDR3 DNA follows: TGTGCCAGCTCACCACCCGGGACAGGGGGCAGCACTGAAGCTTTCTTT. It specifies CASSPPGTGGSTEAFF. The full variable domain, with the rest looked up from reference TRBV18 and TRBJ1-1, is NAGVMQNPRHLVRRRGQEARLRCSPMKGHSHVYWYRQLPEEGLKFMVYLQKENIIDESGMPKERFSAEFPKEGPSILRIQQVVRGDSAAYFCASSPPGTGGSTEAFFGQGTRLTVV.

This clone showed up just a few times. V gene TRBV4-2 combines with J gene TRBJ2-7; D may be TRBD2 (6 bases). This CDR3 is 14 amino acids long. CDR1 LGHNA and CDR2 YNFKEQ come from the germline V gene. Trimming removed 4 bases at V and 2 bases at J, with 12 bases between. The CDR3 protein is CASSPTRGTYEQYF. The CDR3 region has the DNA TGTGCCAGCAGCCCCACCCGCGGGACCTACGAGCAGTACTTC.

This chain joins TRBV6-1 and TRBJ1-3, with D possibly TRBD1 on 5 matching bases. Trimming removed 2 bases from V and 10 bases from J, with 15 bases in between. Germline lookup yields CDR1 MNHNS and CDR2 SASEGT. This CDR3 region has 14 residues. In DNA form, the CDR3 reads TGTGCCAGCAGTGAAACAGGTTTGGTCCATACCATATATTTT. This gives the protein CASSETGLVHTIYF.

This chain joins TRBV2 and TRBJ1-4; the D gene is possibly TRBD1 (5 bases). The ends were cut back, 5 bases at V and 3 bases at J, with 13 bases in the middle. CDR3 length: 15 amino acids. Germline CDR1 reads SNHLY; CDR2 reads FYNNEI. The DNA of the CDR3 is TGTGCCAGCAGTAACGGGGGGTTGGCTAATGAAAAACTGTTTTTT. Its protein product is CASSNGGLANEKLFF.

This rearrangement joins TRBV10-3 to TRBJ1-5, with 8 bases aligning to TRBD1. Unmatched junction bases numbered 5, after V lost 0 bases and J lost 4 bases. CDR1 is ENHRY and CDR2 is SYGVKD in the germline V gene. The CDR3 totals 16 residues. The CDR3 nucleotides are TGTGCCATCAGTGAGTCGGGGACAGGCCAGAATCAGCCCCAGCATTTT. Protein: CAISESGTGQNQPQHF.

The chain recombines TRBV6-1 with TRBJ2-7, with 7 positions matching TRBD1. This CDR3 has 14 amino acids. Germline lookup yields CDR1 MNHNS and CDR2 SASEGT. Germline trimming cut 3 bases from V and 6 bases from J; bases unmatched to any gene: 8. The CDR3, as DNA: TGTGCCAGCAGTGATTATGGGACAGAGACCGAGCAGTACTTC. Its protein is CASSDYGTETEQYF.

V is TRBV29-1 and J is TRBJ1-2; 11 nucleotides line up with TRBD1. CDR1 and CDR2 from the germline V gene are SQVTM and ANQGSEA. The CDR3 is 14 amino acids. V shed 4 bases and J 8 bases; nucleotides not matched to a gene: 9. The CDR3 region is CSVGVGQGAEGYTF. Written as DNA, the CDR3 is TGCAGCGTTGGGGTTGGACAGGGGGCGGAAGGCTACACCTTC.

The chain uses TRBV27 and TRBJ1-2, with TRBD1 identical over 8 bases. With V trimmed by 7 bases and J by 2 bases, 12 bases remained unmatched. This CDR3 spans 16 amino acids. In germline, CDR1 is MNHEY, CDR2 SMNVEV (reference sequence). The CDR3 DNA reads TGTGCCAGCAACCTCCCCGTACAGGGGGGAAACTATGGCTACACCTTC. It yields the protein CASNLPVQGGNYGYTF.

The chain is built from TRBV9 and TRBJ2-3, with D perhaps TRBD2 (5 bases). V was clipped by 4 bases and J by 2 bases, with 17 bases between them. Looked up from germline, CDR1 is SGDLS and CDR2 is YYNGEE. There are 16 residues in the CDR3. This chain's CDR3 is CASSTRESRTTDTQYF. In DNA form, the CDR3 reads TGTGCCAGCAGCACACGGGAAAGCCGAACCACAGATACGCAGTATTTT.

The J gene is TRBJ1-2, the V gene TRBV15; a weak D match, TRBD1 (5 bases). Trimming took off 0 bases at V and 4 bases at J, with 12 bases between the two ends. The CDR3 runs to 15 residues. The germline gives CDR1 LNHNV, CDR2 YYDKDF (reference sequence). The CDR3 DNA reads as TGTGCCACCAGCAGAGAACTCGGGGGACTCTATGGCTACACCTTC. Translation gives CATSRELGGLYGYTF.